This T cell receptor (beta chain) was retrieved from a study of blood T cell repertoires in COVID-19. Study at large: COVID-19 samples, acute and convalescent, were from the United States, Italy and Spain. Nucleic acid was either cDNA or gDNA, and it came from T cells, B-cell-depleted T cells, or PBMCs.

Seattle patients were enrolled during active infection and followed longitudinally. Per the original methods: Reference gene primer amplification gave nucleated cell count estimates. Only in-frame clones appear in the TCRdb table, and some are missing; sequencing was by immunoSEQ multiplex PCR. Clone size and V and J calls were adopted from that table, with D and trimming inferred from the DNA. The table records 350,000 or so clones, roughly 89% of them present only once. CDR3 length: 13 amino acids. Looked up from germline, CDR1 is SQVTM and CDR2 is ANQGSEA. V was trimmed by 7 bases and J by 1 base, leaving 14 bases between them.

The source of this sequence is a woman in her sixties or seventies with COVID-19, enrolled during active disease. The sample taken for sequencing was peripheral blood. The chain combines TRBV29-1 with TRBJ2-7, with D possibly TRBD1 on 7 matching bases. The DNA of the CDR3 is TGCAGCGGAGGGTCAGGGGGGTCCTACGAGCAGTACTTC. It encodes CSGGSGGSYEQYF.